This T cell receptor beta chain was profiled in a study of cytomegalovirus exposure and HLA in healthy donors. Healthy people donating bone marrow made up the donors. PCR was performed using 60 Vbeta and 13 Jbeta primers. TCRdb keeps only in-frame clones here, not all; method: immunoSEQ multiplex PCR. The table shows roughly 120,000 clones, with around 77% occurring only once. Sequencing input: PBMCs. This receptor was identified in a man aged 50 to 59 in good health and CMV-seropositive.

DNA for the CDR3: TGTGCCAGCAGCGTAGCTAGAAGCGAGAATGAGCAGTTCTTC. Protein sequence: CASSVARSENEQFF. The V call is TRBV9, the J call TRBJ2-1; D call uncertain. The V gene's germline CDR1 is SGDLS and CDR2 YYNGEE. Trimming removed 0 bases at V and 7 bases at J, with 11 bases between. There are 14 residues in the CDR3.